This T cell receptor (beta chain) was identified in a study of T-cell memory formation after mild COVID-19 (dated by TCRdb to the early 2020s). Context from the whole study: TCR sequence clusters from the two donors were found to be largely donor specific. Two young, previously healthy adult volunteers made up the cohort, one male and one female. Longitudinal TCRalpha and TCRbeta repertoire sequencing tracked T-cell clones expanding and contracting after mild COVID-19 in two donors. General findings and caveats noted by the study authors: Some responding clones were detected in pre-infection memory, which suggested that pre-existing cross-reactive memory T cells had joined the SARS-CoV-2 response. Whether the second-wave clones peaking on day 37 were SARS-CoV-2 specific was not confirmed. Contracting CD4+ clones were found mainly in CM and EM memory subsets, while CD8+ clones were enriched in EMRA. Clones that contracted from day 15 to 85 showed balanced CD4/CD8 phenotypes, whereas a second wave of clones that expanded from day 15 to 37 leaned towards CD4+. The study included only a couple of mild cases, and larger cohorts that include severe cases with pre-infection samples were judged to be necessary.

This sample was sequenced with an Illumina NovaSeq 6000. TCRalpha and TCRbeta cDNA libraries were built by 5'RACE with constant-segment primers, adding sample barcodes and unique molecular identifiers. RNA was extracted from every sample with Trizol reagent. Amplification of the libraries took two PCR steps, and the second step added a second sample barcode plus Illumina TruSeq adapters. The libraries were sequenced on an Illumina NovaSeq using 2 x 150 bp paired-end reads. The published analysis was carried out like this. With migec v1.2.7, reads were demultiplexed and then collapsed into UMI-guided consensus sequences. Using mixcr v2.1.11, UMI consensuses were aligned to TRA and TRB V and J templates and then assembled into clonotypes. A clonotype was counted as expanded or contracted only when both edgeR and NoisET called the clonotype significant, with the noise models trained on biological replicates. edgeR calls used a false discovery rate-adjusted p below 0.01 and a log2 fold-change threshold of 1. As an exploratory analysis of dynamics, PCA with hierarchical clustering was applied to max-normalized trajectories of the 1000 most abundant clonotypes. Separately sequenced CD4+ and CD8+ repertoires were used to assign the CD4 or CD8 phenotype of responding clones. The public sequencing data were trimmed at Q25 with fastp and processed into clonotypes with MiXCR by TCRdb, which kept only in-frame beta chains. Here each entry gathers all rows of one CDR3 protein and keeps the most common genes and DNA. The V and J calls and clone size come from TCRdb's table, not from the authors' own analysis. For this sample the table gives 450,000 to 650,000 distinct CDR3 sequences, of which approximately 20% were detected only once. The ten largest account for 12% of the sample.

PBMCs were isolated by Ficoll-Paque density gradient centrifugation. As to this clonotype: The antigen it binds to is not known. No clone much larger than this one lies a single base away; base qualities are absent.

The trim is 3 bases for V and 2 bases for J, with a gap of 10 bases between the germline ends. As encoded in the germline V gene, CDR1 is KGHDR while CDR2 is SFDVKD. CDR3 length: 15 amino acids, cysteine to phenylalanine. Of the read, only the CDR3 DNA is kept; its 45 bases are in frame from base 1. This sequence uses TRBV24-1 and TRBJ2-1; tentative D gene TRBD2, with 5 bases matching. Sequenced: PBMCs or a T cell subset sorted from them (not recorded which). The origin of this receptor is an adult woman who had mild COVID-19 (a few samples of this study predate the infection). The sample titles of this study are shuffled in the database, so cell type and time point are left out; the donor was told from shared clones. The nucleotide sequence reads TGTGCCACCAGTGATGGCGCGGGCCCCTACAATGAGCAGTTCTTC. Its translation is CATSDGAGPYNEQFF.